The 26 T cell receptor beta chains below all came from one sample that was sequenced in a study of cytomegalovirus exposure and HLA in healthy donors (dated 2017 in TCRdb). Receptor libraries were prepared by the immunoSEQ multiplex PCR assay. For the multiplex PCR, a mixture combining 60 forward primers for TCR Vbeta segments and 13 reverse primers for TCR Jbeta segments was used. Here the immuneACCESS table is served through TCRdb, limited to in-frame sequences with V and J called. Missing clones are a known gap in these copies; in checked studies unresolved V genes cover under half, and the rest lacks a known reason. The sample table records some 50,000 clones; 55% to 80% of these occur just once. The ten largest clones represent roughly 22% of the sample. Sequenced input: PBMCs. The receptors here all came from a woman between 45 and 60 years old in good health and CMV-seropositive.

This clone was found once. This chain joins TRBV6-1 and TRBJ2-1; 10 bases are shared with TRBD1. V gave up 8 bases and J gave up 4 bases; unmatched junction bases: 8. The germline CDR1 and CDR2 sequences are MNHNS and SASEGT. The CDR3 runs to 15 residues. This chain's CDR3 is CASCRGTGVYNEQFF. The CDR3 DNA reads TGTGCCAGCTGTCGAGGGACAGGGGTTTACAATGAGCAGTTCTTC.

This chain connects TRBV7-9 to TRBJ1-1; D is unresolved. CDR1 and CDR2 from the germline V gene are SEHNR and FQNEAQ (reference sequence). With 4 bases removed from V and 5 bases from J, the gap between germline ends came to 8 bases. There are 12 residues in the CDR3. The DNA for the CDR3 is TGTGCCAGCAGCTCCCCCGGGACTGAAGCTTTCTTT. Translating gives CASSSPGTEAFF. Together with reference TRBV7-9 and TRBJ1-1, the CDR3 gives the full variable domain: DTGVSQNPRHKITKRGQNVTFRCDPISEHNRLYWYRQTLGQGPEFLTYFQNEAQLEKSRLLSDRFSAERPKGSFSTLEIQRTEQGDSAMYLCASSSPGTEAFFGQGTRLTVV.

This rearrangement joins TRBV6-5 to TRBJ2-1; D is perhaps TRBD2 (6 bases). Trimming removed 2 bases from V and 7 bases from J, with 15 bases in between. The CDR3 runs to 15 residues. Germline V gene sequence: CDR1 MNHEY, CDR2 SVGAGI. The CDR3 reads CASSYRQGTLNEQFF. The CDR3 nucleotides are TGTGCCAGCAGTTACAGGCAAGGGACTTTGAATGAGCAGTTCTTC.

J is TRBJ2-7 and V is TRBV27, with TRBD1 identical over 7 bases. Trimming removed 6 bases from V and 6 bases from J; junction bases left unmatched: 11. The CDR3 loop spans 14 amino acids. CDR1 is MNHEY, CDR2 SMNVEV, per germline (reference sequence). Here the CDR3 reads CASRPGQRASEQYF. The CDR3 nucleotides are TGTGCCAGCAGACCGGGACAGCGAGCGTCCGAGCAGTACTTC.

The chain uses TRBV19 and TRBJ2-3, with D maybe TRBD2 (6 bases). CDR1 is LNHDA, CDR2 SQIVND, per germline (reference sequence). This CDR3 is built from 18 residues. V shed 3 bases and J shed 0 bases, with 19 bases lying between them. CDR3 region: CASSIGGEFDASTDTQYF. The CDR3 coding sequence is TGTGCCAGTAGTATCGGAGGGGAGTTCGACGCTAGCACAGATACGCAGTATTTT.

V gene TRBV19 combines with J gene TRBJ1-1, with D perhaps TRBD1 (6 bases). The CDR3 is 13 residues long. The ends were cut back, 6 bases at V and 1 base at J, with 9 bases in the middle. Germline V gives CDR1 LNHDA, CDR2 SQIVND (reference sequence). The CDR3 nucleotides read TGTGCCAGTAGCAGGGGACAGAACACTGAAGCTTTCTTT. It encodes CASSRGQNTEAFF. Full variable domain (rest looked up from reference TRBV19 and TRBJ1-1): DGGITQSPKYLFRKEGQNVTLSCEQNLNHDAMYWYRQDPGQGLRLIYYSQIVNDFQKGDIAEGYSVSREKKESFPLTVTSAQKNPTAFYLCASSRGQNTEAFFGQGTRLTVV.

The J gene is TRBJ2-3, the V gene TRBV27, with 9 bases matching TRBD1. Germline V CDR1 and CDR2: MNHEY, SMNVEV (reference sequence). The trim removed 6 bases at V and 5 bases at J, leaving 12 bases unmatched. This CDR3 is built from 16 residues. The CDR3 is CASRPFGTGSKDTQYF. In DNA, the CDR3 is TGTGCCAGCAGACCTTTCGGGACAGGGTCGAAAGATACGCAGTATTTT.

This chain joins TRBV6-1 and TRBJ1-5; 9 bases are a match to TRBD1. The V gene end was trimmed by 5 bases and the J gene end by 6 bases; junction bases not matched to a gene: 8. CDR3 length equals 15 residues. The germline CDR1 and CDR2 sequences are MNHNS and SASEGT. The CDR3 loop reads CASSLTGGLAQPQHF. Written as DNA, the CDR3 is TGTGCCAGCAGTCTTACAGGGGGCCTGGCTCAGCCCCAGCATTTT.

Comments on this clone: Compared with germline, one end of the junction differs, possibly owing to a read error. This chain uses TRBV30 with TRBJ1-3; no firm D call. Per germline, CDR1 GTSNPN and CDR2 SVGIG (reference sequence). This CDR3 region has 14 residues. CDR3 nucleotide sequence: TGTGCCTGGAGTCTGAGGAGCTCTGGAAACACCGTATATTTT. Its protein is CAWSLRSSGNTVYF.

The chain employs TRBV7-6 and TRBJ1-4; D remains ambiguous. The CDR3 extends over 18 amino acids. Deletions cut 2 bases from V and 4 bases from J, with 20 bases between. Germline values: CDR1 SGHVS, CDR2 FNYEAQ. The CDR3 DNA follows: TGTGCCAGCAGCTTAAGTGGAATCGTGGCAGGCCGTAATGAAAAACTGTTTTTT. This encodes CASSLSGIVAGRNEKLFF.

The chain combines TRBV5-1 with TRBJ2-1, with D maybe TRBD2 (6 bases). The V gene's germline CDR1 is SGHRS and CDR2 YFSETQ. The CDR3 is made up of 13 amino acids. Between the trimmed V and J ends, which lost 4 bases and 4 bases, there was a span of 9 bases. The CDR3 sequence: CASSIGTYNEQFF. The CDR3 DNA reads TGCGCCAGCAGCATCGGGACTTACAATGAGCAGTTCTTC.

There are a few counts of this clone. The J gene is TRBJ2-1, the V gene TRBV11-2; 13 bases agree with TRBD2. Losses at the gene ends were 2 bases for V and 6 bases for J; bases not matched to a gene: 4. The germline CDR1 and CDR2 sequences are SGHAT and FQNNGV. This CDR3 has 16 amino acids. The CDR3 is CASSLPGTSGVNEQFF. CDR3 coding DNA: TGTGCCAGCAGCTTACCCGGGACTAGCGGGGTCAATGAGCAGTTCTTC.

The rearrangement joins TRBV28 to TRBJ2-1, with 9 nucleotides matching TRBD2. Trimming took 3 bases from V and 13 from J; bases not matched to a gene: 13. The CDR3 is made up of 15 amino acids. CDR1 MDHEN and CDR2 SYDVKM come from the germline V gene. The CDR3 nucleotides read TGTGCCAGCAGTTTTCTTAGCGGGAGTTTACCAAAACAGTTCTTC. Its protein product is CASSFLSGSLPKQFF.

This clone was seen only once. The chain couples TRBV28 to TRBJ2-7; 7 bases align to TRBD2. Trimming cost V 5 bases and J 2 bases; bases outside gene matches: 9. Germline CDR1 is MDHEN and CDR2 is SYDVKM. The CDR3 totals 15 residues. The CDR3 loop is CASSTPAGDTYEQYF. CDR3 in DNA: TGTGCCAGCAGTACGCCCGCGGGGGATACCTACGAGCAGTACTTC.

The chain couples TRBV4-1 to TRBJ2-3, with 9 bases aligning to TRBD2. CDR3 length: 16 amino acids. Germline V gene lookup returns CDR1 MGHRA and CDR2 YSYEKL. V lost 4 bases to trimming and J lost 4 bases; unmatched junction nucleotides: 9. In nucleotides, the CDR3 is TGCGCCAGCAGCCGCAGCGGGGGGATGGGGGCAGATACGCAGTATTTT. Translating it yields CASSRSGGMGADTQYF.

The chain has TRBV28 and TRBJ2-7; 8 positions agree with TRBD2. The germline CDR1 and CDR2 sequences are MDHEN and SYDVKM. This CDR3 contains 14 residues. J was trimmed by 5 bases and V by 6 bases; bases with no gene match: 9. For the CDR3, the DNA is TGTGCCAGCAGCTATTTAGCGGGAATGGACGAGCAGTACTTC. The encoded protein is CASSYLAGMDEQYF.

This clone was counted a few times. The CDR3 DNA is TGTGCCAGCAGCCAAGATTGGGGGGGTGGTAACAATGAGCAGTTCTTC. Residues: CASSQDWGGGNNEQFF. V gene TRBV4-2 combines with J gene TRBJ2-1, with TRBD2 identical over 7 bases. Germline-derived CDR1 and CDR2 are LGHNA and YNFKEQ. This CDR3 has 16 residues. The junction had 7 bases not matched to a gene; V was cut back by 0 bases and J by 5 bases.

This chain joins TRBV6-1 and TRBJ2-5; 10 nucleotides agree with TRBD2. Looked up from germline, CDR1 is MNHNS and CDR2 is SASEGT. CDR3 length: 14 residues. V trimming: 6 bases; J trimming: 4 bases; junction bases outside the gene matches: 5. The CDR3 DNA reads TGTGCCAGCAGCAGCGGGGGGGCCGGAGAGACCCAGTACTTC. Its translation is CASSSGGAGETQYF.

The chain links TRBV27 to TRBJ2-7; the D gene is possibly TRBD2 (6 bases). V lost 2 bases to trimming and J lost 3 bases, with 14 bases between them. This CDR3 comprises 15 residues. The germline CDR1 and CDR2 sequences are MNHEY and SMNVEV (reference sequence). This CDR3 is CASSLGRGAGYEQYF. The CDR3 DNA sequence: TGTGCCAGCAGTTTAGGAAGGGGAGCGGGCTACGAGCAGTACTTC.

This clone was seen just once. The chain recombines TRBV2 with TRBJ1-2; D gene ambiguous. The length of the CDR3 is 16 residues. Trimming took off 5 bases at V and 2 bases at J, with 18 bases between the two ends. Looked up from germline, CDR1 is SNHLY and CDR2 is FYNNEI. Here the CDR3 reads CASSRERARGNYGYTF. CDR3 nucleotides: TGTGCCAGCAGTCGTGAGCGGGCCCGGGGAAACTATGGCTACACCTTC.

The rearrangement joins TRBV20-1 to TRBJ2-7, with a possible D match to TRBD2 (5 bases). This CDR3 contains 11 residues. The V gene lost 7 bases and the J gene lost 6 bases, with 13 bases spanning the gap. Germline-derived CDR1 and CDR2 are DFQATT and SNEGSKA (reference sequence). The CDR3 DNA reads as TGCAGTGGGGAAAGCCGGGGCGAGCAGTACTTC. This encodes CSGESRGEQYF.

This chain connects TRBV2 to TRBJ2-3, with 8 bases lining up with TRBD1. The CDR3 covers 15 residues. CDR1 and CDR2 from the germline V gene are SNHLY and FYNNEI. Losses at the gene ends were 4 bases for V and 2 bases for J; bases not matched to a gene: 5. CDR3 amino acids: CASSGGTGYTDTQYF. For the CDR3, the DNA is TGTGCCAGCAGTGGAGGGACAGGATACACAGATACGCAGTATTTT.

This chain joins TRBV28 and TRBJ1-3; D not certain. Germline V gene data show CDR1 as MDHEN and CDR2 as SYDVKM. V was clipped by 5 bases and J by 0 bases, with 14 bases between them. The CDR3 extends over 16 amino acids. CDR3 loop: CASSLLTVRSGNTIYF. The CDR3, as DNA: TGTGCCAGCAGTCTCTTAACTGTACGCTCTGGAAACACCATATATTTT.

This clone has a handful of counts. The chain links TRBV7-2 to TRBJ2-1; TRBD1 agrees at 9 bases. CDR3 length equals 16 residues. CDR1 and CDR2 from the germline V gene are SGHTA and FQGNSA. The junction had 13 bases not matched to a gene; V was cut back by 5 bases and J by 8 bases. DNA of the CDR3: TGTGCCAGCAGCAAGAATGTACAGGGGGCTAGCGATGAGCAGTTCTTC. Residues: CASSKNVQGASDEQFF.

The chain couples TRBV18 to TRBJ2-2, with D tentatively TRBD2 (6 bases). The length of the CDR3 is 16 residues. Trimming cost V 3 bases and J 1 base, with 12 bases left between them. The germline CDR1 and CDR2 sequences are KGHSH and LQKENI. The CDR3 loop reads CASSPLGRGNTGELFF. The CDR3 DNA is TGTGCCAGCTCACCCCTTGGGCGGGGGAACACCGGGGAGCTGTTTTTT.

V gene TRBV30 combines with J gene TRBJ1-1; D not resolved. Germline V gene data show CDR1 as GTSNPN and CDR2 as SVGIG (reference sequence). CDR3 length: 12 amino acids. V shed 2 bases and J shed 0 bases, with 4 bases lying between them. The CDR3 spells CAWSQMNTEAFF. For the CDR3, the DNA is TGTGCCTGGAGTCAGATGAACACTGAAGCTTTCTTT.